This T cell receptor (beta chain) derives from a study of blood T cell repertoires in COVID-19. Study-level information: Nucleic acid was either cDNA or gDNA, and it came from T cells, B-cell-depleted T cells, or PBMCs.

CDR1 and CDR2 (germline): MNHEY, SVGAGI. The CDR3 spans 14 residues. Trimming at V came to 5 bases and at J to 7 bases, leaving 6 bases not matched to a gene. Authors' analysis steps: Estimated nucleated cell counts came from reference gene primer amplification. Measured with immunoSEQ multiplex PCR; TCRdb has only the in-frame clones, and not every one. Clone size and the V and J calls come from that table; the DNA yielded D and trimming. The table lists around 360,000 clones, about 90% of them singletons, with under 11% in the top ten. This TCR derives from a woman in her 30s with COVID-19, enrolled during active disease. V usage is TRBV6-5 and J usage is TRBJ1-5; the match to TRBD1 covers 9 bases. Specimen: peripheral blood. The CDR3 DNA sequence: TGTGCCAGCAGTCGGGACAGGGAGAGCCAGCCCCAGCATTTT. Translated: CASSRDRESQPQHF.